This is a list of T cell receptor beta chains from one sample in a study of T cell clones after liver transplantation. Produced via immunoSEQ multiplex PCR; TCRdb's table is partial and in-frame only. The sample contains more than 65,000 clones, over 70% of which appear only once. The specimen was CD4+ T cells from blood, collected 12 months after liver transplant. The receptors here all came from a human patient who received a liver transplant. These T cells may partly come from the graft donor. Each CDR3 is given with its conserved first and last residue. A D gene is named only where the DNA matches it firmly. Part of the rows lack a size; the others show once, few, many or a class for expanded clones.

TRBJ2-6	.	TRBD1	TRBV27	TGTGCCAGCAGTATGCACGGGACAGGGGGCCTTGGGGCCAACGTCCTGACTTTC	CASSMHGTGGLGANVLTF
TRBJ2-1	.	.	TRBV11-3	TGTGCCAGCAGTTCGCTTCCGAGCTCCTACAATGAGCAGTTCTTC	CASSSLPSSYNEQFF
TRBJ2-5	.	.	TRBV9	TGTGCCAGCAGCATACGGGGAGAAGAGACCCAGTACTTC	CASSIRGEETQYF
TRBJ2-2	.	.	TRBV5-1	TGCGCCAGCAGCCTAGAATCCCTCAGGGCCGGGGAGCTGTTTTTT	CASSLESLRAGELFF
TRBJ1-2	.	.	TRBV29-1	TGCAGCGTTGGGGGGACGTCAGGCTACACCTTC	CSVGGTSGYTF
TRBJ2-5	.	.	TRBV5-1	TGCGCCAGCAGCTTGGCTTACAGGGTGGAAGAGACCCAGTACTTC	CASSLAYRVEETQYF
TRBJ2-3	.	TRBD2	TRBV9	TGTGCCAGCAGCGTAGCGGGAGGGTCAGATACGCAGTATTTT	CASSVAGGSDTQYF
TRBJ2-1	.	.	TRBV5-6	TGTGCCAGCAGCCAATTTAAGATGGGATATTCCAATGAGCAGTTCTTC	CASSQFKMGYSNEQFF
TRBJ2-3	.	.	TRBV7-9	TGTGCCAGCAGCGCCAGCTCAGATACGCAGTATTTT	CASSASSDTQYF
TRBJ2-3	.	.	TRBV5-6	TGTGCCAGCAGCACACGACAAGGACGGAGCACAGATACGCAGTATTTT	CASSTRQGRSTDTQYF
TRBJ2-1	once	.	TRBV5-1	TGCGCCAGCAGCTTAATGACAGAAACTGAGCAGTTCTTC	CASSLMTETEQFF
TRBJ2-7	once	TRBD2	TRBV5-1	TGCGCCAGCAGCATGGCGTCCGGGACTAACGGATACTCCTACGAGCAGTACTTC	CASSMASGTNGYSYEQYF
TRBJ1-5	.	.	TRBV7-2	TGTGCCAGCAGCTTAGAAATGTGGGGGATAAATCAGCCCCAGCATTTT	CASSLEMWGINQPQHF
TRBJ1-2	.	.	TRBV4-3	TGCGCCAGCAGCCAAGATGCGATCCCCGCCGGGAACCTCTATGGCTACACCTTC	CASSQDAIPAGNLYGYTF
TRBJ2-5	once	TRBD2	TRBV5-1	TGCGCCAGCAGCTGGACTAGCCAGGGTGAGACCCAGTACTTC	CASSWTSQGETQYF
TRBJ2-7	.	.	TRBV6-5	TGTGCCAGCAAAGGTACCGCAACCTACGAGCAGTACTTC	CASKGTATYEQYF
TRBJ2-1	.	TRBD2	TRBV4-1	TGCGCCAGCAGCCAAGAGGCGGGGCTAGCGGGAGGGGGGCAGTTCTTC	CASSQEAGLAGGGQFF
TRBJ1-1	.	.	TRBV7-9	TGTGCCAGCAGCTTAGGAGGGATTAAGAACACTGAAGCTTTCTTT	CASSLGGIKNTEAFF
TRBJ1-1	.	.	TRBV2	TGTGCCAGCAGTTACTACTCTCGGGGAGCTTTCTTT	CASSYYSRGAFF
TRBJ1-5	.	.	TRBV18	TGTGCCAGCTCAGCCAGTGAGACTCAGCCCCAGCATTTT	CASSASETQPQHF
TRBJ2-7	once	.	TRBV5-1	TGCGCCAGCAGTCCCATACATGCATCCTACGAGCAGTACTTC	CASSPIHASYEQYF
TRBJ1-4	.	.	TRBV27	TGTGCCAGCAGCCCCCGAGGGACGGTTAATGAAAAACTGTTTTTT	CASSPRGTVNEKLFF
TRBJ2-1	.	TRBD2	TRBV5-4	TGTGCCAGCAGCTTAGGCACCGCGGGAGGCTCCTACAATGAGCAGTTCTTC	CASSLGTAGGSYNEQFF
TRBJ1-2	.	TRBD1	TRBV18	TGTGCCAGCTCGCCCTCGACAGGGACCTATGGCTACACCTTC	CASSPSTGTYGYTF
TRBJ1-5	.	.	TRBV6-1	TGTGCCAGCAGTGAGACGCAGGGCGGTTATCAGCCCCAGCATTTT	CASSETQGGYQPQHF
TRBJ2-7	many	TRBD2	TRBV10-2	TGCGCCAGCAATCATAAAGCGGGAGGGGGCGAGCAGTACTTC	CASNHKAGGGEQYF
TRBJ1-5	.	.	TRBV6-1	TGTGCCAGCAGTGAAGGAATAGGGAATCAGCCCCAGCATTTT	CASSEGIGNQPQHF
TRBJ2-5	.	TRBD2	TRBV4-1	TGCGCCAGCAGCCAAGAGAGGCTAGCGGGAGGTAGAGCAGAGACCCAGTACTTC	CASSQERLAGGRAETQYF
TRBJ2-5	.	.	TRBV19	TGTGCCAGTAGTATGGGGTACGGGTCGGGGGAGACCCAGTACTTC	CASSMGYGSGETQYF
TRBJ1-4	.	TRBD1	TRBV19	TGTGCCAGTAGCAGAGACAGGGGGCCTAATGAAAAACTGTTTTTT	CASSRDRGPNEKLFF
TRBJ2-7	.	TRBD1	TRBV29-1	TGCAGCGTCTCCTCCATTATCACAGGGGGCTACTACGAGCAGTACTTC	CSVSSIITGGYYEQYF